This T cell receptor (beta chain) was documented in a study of shared clonotypes between healthy human individuals. As for this clone: Antigen unknown.

The assay was immunoSEQ multiplex PCR, and TCRdb's table has in-frame clones only and misses some. The sample shows around 320,000 clones, about nine tenths of them seen only once. The CDR3 spans 16 residues. The germline V gene has CDR1 SGHAT and CDR2 FQNNGV. V lost 5 bases to trimming and J lost 2 bases, with 18 bases between them. Study conclusions and caveats: It was anticipated that sequencing depth would influence how many clonotypes donors shared. Compared with memory subsets, naive subsets generally had larger estimated richness.

The sample was memory CD8+ T cells sorted from blood. Subset denoted: CD45RO+ cells pooled with CCR7-negative TemRA cells. The sequence came from a young man in good health. The chain combines TRBV11-2 with TRBJ2-5; D might be TRBD2 (6 bases). The CDR3 protein is CASSGIFGGEQETQYF. CDR3 nucleotides: TGTGCCAGCAGCGGGATTTTTGGCGGGGAGCAAGAGACCCAGTACTTC.